One TCR beta chain is described in this entry. Its antigen is currently unknown. Use of 60 Vbeta and 13 Jbeta primers characterized the PCR. Profiling relied on immunoSEQ multiplex PCR, and the TCRdb table lists in-frame clones only, not all of them. The table lists some 150,000 clones. The CDR3 loop spans 21 amino acids. The V and J ends lost 0 bases and 0 bases, in that order; junction bases with no gene match: 13. The germline CDR1 and CDR2 sequences are MGHRA and YSYEKL. The source of the sample is a study of cytomegalovirus exposure and HLA in healthy donors. General observations from the study: Highly shared sequence variants in one cluster were likely a sequencing artifact. Across donors, most TCRs were seen rarely, yet some public ones were widespread.

The specimen was PBMCs. This receptor was identified in a middle-aged man in good health and CMV-seronegative. The J gene is TRBJ2-4, the V gene TRBV4-1, with 11 bases that match TRBD1. The CDR3 loop is CASSQEGKGQGALRAKNIQYF. CDR3 nucleotides: TGCGCCAGCAGCCAAGAGGGGAAAGGACAGGGGGCTTTGAGAGCCAAAAACATTCAGTACTTC.